This section outlines one TCR beta chain sequence together with its context. From germline, CDR1 is MDHEN and CDR2 SYDVKM. This CDR3 has 13 residues. V was clipped by 2 bases and J by 2 bases, with 7 bases between them. This sample was included in a study of OX40 agonist ivuxolimab in advanced cancers. Study-wide background: Patients assigned to dose escalation were diagnosed with hepatocellular carcinoma, melanoma, renal cell or head and neck cancer.

Profiling relied on immunoSEQ multiplex PCR, and the TCRdb table lists in-frame clones only, not all of them. Of 60,000 to 70,000 clones in the sample, roughly 87% were seen once. This sequence was found in an adult with an advanced solid tumor such as melanoma, head and neck, liver or kidney cancer. Here the sequenced sample was CD4+ or CD8+ T cells sorted from blood, taken in a trial of the OX40 agonist ivuxolimab. This chain links TRBV28 with TRBJ2-7; D call uncertain. The CDR3, as DNA: TGTGCCAGCAGTTTAGGCCGGACCTACGAGCAGTACTTC. Translating it yields CASSLGRTYEQYF. The whole variable domain, remainder taken from reference TRBV28 and TRBJ2-7, is DVKVTQSSRYLVKRTGEKVFLECVQDMDHENMFWYRQDPGLGLRLIYFSYDVKMKEKGDIPEGYSVSREKKERFSLILESASTNQTSMYLCASSLGRTYEQYFGPGTRLTVT.